Below, 15 T cell receptor beta chains from the same sample are listed, as sequenced in a study of blood T cell repertoires in COVID-19. Some clones are missing from TCRdb's copy, which holds only in-frame ones; the method was immunoSEQ multiplex PCR. The sample lists approximately 200,000 clones, approximately 89% seen once, with about 2.1% in the top ten. The sequenced sample was PBMCs or T cells enriched from blood (not recorded which). These receptors all stem from a woman in her 40s with acute COVID-19.

Of note for this clone: Other DNA sequences within the sample encode an identical CDR3. The chain couples TRBV7-9 to TRBJ1-1, with 12 bases aligning to TRBD1. Germline CDR1 reads SEHNR; CDR2 reads FQNEAQ (reference sequence). The CDR3 is 15 amino acids. The J segment lost 1 base and the V segment lost 8 bases, leaving 5 bases of the junction unmatched. CDR3 protein: CASGAGQGANTEAFF. The CDR3 DNA follows: TGTGCCAGCGGTGCGGGACAGGGGGCGAACACTGAAGCTTTCTTT.

This clone was found a few times. This chain joins TRBV2 and TRBJ1-4; D is unresolved. Trimming removed 7 bases from V and 4 bases from J, with 19 bases in between. This CDR3 has 16 residues. CDR1 and CDR2 from the germline V gene are SNHLY and FYNNEI. Here the CDR3 reads CASTTRGGEFNEKLFF. The CDR3 nucleotides are TGTGCCAGCACCACCCGCGGCGGGGAGTTTAATGAAAAACTGTTTTTT. The whole variable domain, remainder taken from reference TRBV2 and TRBJ1-4, is EPEVTQTPSHQVTQMGQEVILRCVPISNHLYFYWYRQILGQKVEFLVSFYNNEISEKSEIFDDQFSVERPDGSNFTLKIRSTKLEDSAMYFCASTTRGGEFNEKLFFGSGTQLSVL.

The CDR3 is CASSLSLADNEQFF. Here the CDR3 DNA reads TGTGCCAGCAGCTTATCACTAGCGGACAATGAGCAGTTCTTC. The chain links TRBV7-3 to TRBJ2-1; 8 bases are shared with TRBD2. Germline CDR1 reads SGHTA; CDR2 reads FQGTGA. J was trimmed by 5 bases and V by 2 bases; bases with no gene match: 2. CDR3 length: 14 residues.

This clone was seen a single time. The chain joins TRBV7-2 to TRBJ2-2; no clear D. Germline V gives CDR1 SGHTA, CDR2 FQGNSA. This CDR3 spans 14 amino acids. Trimming cost V 10 bases and J 0 bases, with 12 bases left between them. CDR3 DNA sequence: TGTGCCACCCCTAAGCCCACGAACACCGGGGAGCTGTTTTTT. It is translated as CATPKPTNTGELFF.

This chain connects TRBV7-8 to TRBJ1-5, with TRBD1 matching over 11 bases. V lost 5 bases, J lost 0 bases, and 9 bases stayed unmatched. Germline V gene lookup returns CDR1 SGHVS and CDR2 FQNEAQ. The CDR3 covers 18 residues. The CDR3 loop reads CASSLRTGGFNSNQPQHF. The CDR3 bases are TGTGCCAGCAGCCTTAGGACAGGGGGCTTCAATAGCAATCAGCCCCAGCATTTT.

This rearrangement joins TRBV25-1 to TRBJ1-6; D remains unclear. Deletions cut 2 bases from V and 10 bases from J, with 12 bases between. This CDR3 contains 14 residues. Per germline, CDR1 MGHDK and CDR2 SYGVNS. The CDR3 region is CASSETRFLSPLHF. The CDR3 DNA reads TGTGCCAGCAGTGAAACTAGATTTTTGTCACCCCTCCACTTT. Full variable domain (missing parts from reference TRBV25-1 and TRBJ1-6): EADIYQTPRYLVIGTGKKITLECSQTMGHDKMYWYQQDPGMELHLIHYSYGVNSTEKGDLSSESTVSRIRTEHFPLTLESARPSHTSQYLCASSETRFLSPLHFGNGTRLTVT.

V gene TRBV15 combines with J gene TRBJ2-4, with D tentatively TRBD2 (5 bases). Trimming took off 0 bases at V and 8 bases at J, with 11 bases between the two ends. In germline, CDR1 is LNHNV, CDR2 YYDKDF (reference sequence). CDR3 length: 14 residues. The CDR3: CATSRDTPGDIQYF. The CDR3 DNA is TGTGCCACCAGCAGAGATACCCCCGGGGACATTCAGTACTTC.

The CDR3 DNA follows: TGTGCCAGCAGCTCCTTCGGCAGGGGCCTGTACTTC. Translation gives CASSSFGRGLYF. The chain employs TRBV7-9 and TRBJ2-7; a weak D match, TRBD1 (6 bases). CDR1 and CDR2 (germline): SEHNR, FQNEAQ (reference sequence). The V and J ends lost 4 bases and 12 bases respectively, with 16 bases between them. The CDR3 consists of 12 residues.

The chain is built from TRBV15 and TRBJ2-7; D gene ambiguous. Germline CDR1 reads LNHNV; CDR2 reads YYDKDF (reference sequence). The V and J ends lost 1 base and 4 bases respectively, with 11 bases between them. The CDR3 is 14 residues long. The CDR3 sequence: CATSRVGSPYEQYF. The CDR3 nucleotides are TGTGCCACCAGCAGAGTGGGCTCCCCTTACGAGCAGTACTTC.

V gene TRBV3-1 (or the pseudogene TRBV3-2) combines with J gene TRBJ2-5, with TRBD2 matching 12 bases. This CDR3 region has 19 residues. The V and J ends lost 4 bases and 1 base, in that order; junction bases with no gene match: 13. Germline CDR1 is LGHDT and CDR2 is YNNKEL (reference sequence). Here the CDR3 reads CASSPQLAGGDPLQETQYF. The CDR3 DNA reads TGTGCCAGCAGCCCCCAGCTAGCGGGAGGGGACCCCCTCCAAGAGACCCAGTACTTC.

The chain carries TRBV7-2 and TRBJ2-3; D is unclear. In germline, CDR1 is SGHTA, CDR2 FQGNSA. This CDR3 has 15 residues. Trimming removed 1 base from V and 0 bases from J, with 8 bases in between. CDR3 sequence reads: CASSLGRGSTDTQYF. CDR3 nucleotide sequence: TGTGCCAGCAGCTTAGGTCGCGGTAGCACAGATACGCAGTATTTT.

The V call is TRBV2, the J call TRBJ2-5, with 13 bases lining up with TRBD2. This CDR3 comprises 18 residues. Germline loops: CDR1 SNHLY, CDR2 FYNNEI. V dropped 4 bases and J dropped 5; count of bases not matched to a gene: 13. The CDR3 here is CASSGRLAGGRGAETQYF. In DNA, the CDR3 is TGTGCCAGCAGTGGAAGACTAGCGGGGGGCAGGGGGGCGGAGACCCAGTACTTC.

V usage is TRBV5-5 and J usage is TRBJ1-5; the D is unclear. V lost 3 bases, J lost 0 bases, and 7 bases lay in between. The CDR3 has 14 residues. CDR1 and CDR2 (germline): SGHKS, YYEKEE (reference sequence). CDR3 DNA: TGTGCCAGCAGCTCGTCTTATAGCAATCAGCCCCAGCATTTT. Translation gives CASSSSYSNQPQHF.

J is TRBJ1-2 and V is TRBV18; TRBD1 agrees at 7 bases. Per germline, CDR1 KGHSH and CDR2 LQKENI. The junction had 15 bases not matched to a gene; V was cut back by 4 bases and J by 4 bases. This CDR3 comprises 17 residues. CDR3: CASSRSTGSQLGYGYTF. The CDR3 DNA is TGTGCCAGCTCACGATCGACAGGGTCGCAACTGGGCTATGGCTACACCTTC.

The rearrangement uses TRBV12-5 and TRBJ1-1, with 8 positions matching TRBD1. The CDR3 extends over 15 amino acids. V was pared by 5 bases and J by 4 bases, with 9 bases of the junction left unmatched. The germline V gene has CDR1 LGHNT and CDR2 FRNRAP. The CDR3 here is CASGRGQGLGTEAFF. The CDR3 region has the DNA TGTGCTAGTGGTCGCGGACAGGGTTTGGGCACTGAAGCTTTCTTT.